This TCR beta chain was sequenced in a study of T cells after posttransplantation cyclophosphamide. This clone was recorded at least ten times. What it binds is unknown. A marrow graft followed busulfan-fludarabine conditioning, with cyclophosphamide on days +3 and +4. The assay was immunoSEQ multiplex PCR, and TCRdb's table has in-frame clones only and misses some. The sample has some 12,000 clones, none seen only once. V was shortened by 0 bases and J by 3 bases, with 6 bases between the two germline ends. Looked up from germline, CDR1 is SGHRS and CDR2 is YFSETQ. The CDR3 has 13 amino acids. The study, taken as a whole, reports: TRB clonality was highly associated with recipient CMV seropositivity and reactivation. Donor-recipient repertoire similarity was low at 1-2 months, rising over year one.

The specimen was PBMCs, collected after allogeneic stem cell transplant with posttransplant cyclophosphamide. The gene calls are TRBV5-1 and TRBJ2-5, with D unclear. This receptor was obtained from a female patient in her forties who received an allogeneic stem cell transplant from a related donor, was CMV-positive, and had acute GVHD only. Certain T cells may be donor cells from the graft. The CDR3 coding sequence is TGCGCCAGCAGCTTGGGTCCCGAAGAGACCCAGTACTTC. It encodes CASSLGPEETQYF.